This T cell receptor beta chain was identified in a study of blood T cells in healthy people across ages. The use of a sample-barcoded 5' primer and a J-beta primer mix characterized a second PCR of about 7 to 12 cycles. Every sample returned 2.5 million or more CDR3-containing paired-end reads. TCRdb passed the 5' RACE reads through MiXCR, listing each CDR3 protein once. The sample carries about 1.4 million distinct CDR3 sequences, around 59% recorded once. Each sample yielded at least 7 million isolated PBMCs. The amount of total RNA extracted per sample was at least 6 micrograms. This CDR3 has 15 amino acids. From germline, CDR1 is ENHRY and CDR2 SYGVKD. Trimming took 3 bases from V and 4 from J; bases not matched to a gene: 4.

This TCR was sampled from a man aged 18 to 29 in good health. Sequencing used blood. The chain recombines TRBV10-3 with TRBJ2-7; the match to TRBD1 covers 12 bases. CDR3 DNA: TGTGCCATCAGTGAAGGGGACAGGGGGCTGTACGAGCAGTACTTC. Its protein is CAISEGDRGLYEQYF.